The 24 T cell receptor beta chains below were found in one sample sequenced in a study of beta chain features in type 1 diabetes. Of the isolated RNA, all was reverse transcribed, and so the sequenced material was expressed TCRB transcripts. Method: immunoSEQ multiplex PCR; TCRdb's copy keeps in-frame clones and lacks some. The table shows more than 150,000 clones, with around 10% occurring only once. Sequencing was performed on central memory CD4+ T cells from blood. The receptor source for this set is a man aged 18 to 29 in good health.

In its sample, this clone was seen a few times. The chain uses TRBV7-2 and TRBJ2-6; D unclear. The CDR3 contains 14 residues. Germline CDR1 and CDR2: SGHTA and FQGNSA. The V end lost 5 bases, the J end lost 4 bases, and 9 bases lay between the germline ends. DNA of the CDR3: TGTGCCAGCAGCCGGTCGGTAGGGGCCAACGTCCTGACTTTC. This encodes CASSRSVGANVLTF.

This chain connects TRBV29-1 to TRBJ1-3; 7 nucleotides align to TRBD1. The CDR3 extends over 14 amino acids. The V and J ends lost 4 bases and 7 bases, in that order; junction bases with no gene match: 10. In germline, CDR1 is SQVTM, CDR2 ANQGSEA. The CDR3 is CSVGQGGAPNTIYF. The CDR3 coding sequence is TGCAGCGTTGGACAGGGAGGGGCGCCGAACACCATATATTTT.

This clone was found once. V is TRBV4-3 and J is TRBJ1-2; no clear D. The CDR3 is 15 residues long. Germline values: CDR1 LGHNA, CDR2 YSLEER. Trimming stripped 0 bases from V and 0 bases from J, with 8 bases between. The CDR3 sequence is CASSQDYGTNYGYTF. The DNA of the CDR3 is TGCGCCAGCAGCCAAGATTACGGGACTAACTATGGCTACACCTTC.

The chain uses TRBV7-2 and TRBJ1-6, with D possibly TRBD1 on 6 matching bases. This CDR3 is 16 amino acids long. V was shortened by 1 base and J by 8 bases, with 15 bases between the two germline ends. Per germline, CDR1 SGHTA and CDR2 FQGNSA. The CDR3 region has the DNA TGTGCCAGCAGCTTAGTAGGGGGACGAAGTGATTCACCCCTCCACTTT. It yields the protein CASSLVGGRSDSPLHF. The full variable domain, with the rest looked up from reference TRBV7-2 and TRBJ1-6, is GAGVSQSPSNKVTEKGKDVELRCDPISGHTALYWYRQSLGQGLEFLIYFQGNSAPDKSGLPSDRFSAERTGGSVSTLTIQRTQQEDSAVYLCASSLVGGRSDSPLHFGNGTRLTVT.

This chain uses TRBV7-8 with TRBJ2-1; TRBD1 agrees at 8 bases. Germline V gene sequence: CDR1 SGHVS, CDR2 FQNEAQ. The CDR3 sequence is 16 residues long. The ends lost 5 bases at V and 2 bases at J; junction bases unmatched: 8. This chain's CDR3 is CASSLRRQGPYNEQFF. CDR3 nucleotide sequence: TGTGCCAGCAGCCTAAGAAGACAGGGGCCCTACAATGAGCAGTTCTTC.

This clone has just a few counts. The chain links TRBV19 to TRBJ2-1; 7 nucleotides align to TRBD1. CDR1 and CDR2 from the germline V gene are LNHDA and SQIVND (reference sequence). The CDR3 spans 16 residues. V lost 7 bases to trimming and J lost 0 bases; unmatched junction nucleotides: 9. CDR3: CASTRDRDYSYNEQFF. CDR3 sequence (DNA): TGTGCCAGTACCCGAGACAGGGATTACTCCTACAATGAGCAGTTCTTC.

This sequence joins TRBV29-1 and TRBJ1-5, with D perhaps TRBD1 (6 bases). The CDR3 loop spans 15 amino acids. Trimming pared 5 bases from V and 0 bases from J, leaving 14 bases between. The germline V gene has CDR1 SQVTM and CDR2 ANQGSEA. The CDR3 bases are TGCAGCGTTTCTACAGGGTTGAATAGCAATCAGCCCCAGCATTTT. Translated: CSVSTGLNSNQPQHF.

This clone was seen a handful of times. In nucleotides, the CDR3 is TGTGCCAGCAGCCCGCGCGGGATCGCATACGAGCAGTACTTC. Translated: CASSPRGIAYEQYF. The gene calls are TRBV7-2 and TRBJ2-7; the D gene is possibly TRBD2 (6 bases). CDR1 and CDR2 (germline): SGHTA, FQGNSA. Trimming removed 5 bases from V and 4 bases from J, with 15 bases in between. The CDR3 has 14 residues.

This clone has only a few counts. The chain is built from TRBV7-2 and TRBJ2-5; TRBD1 agrees at 9 bases. After removal of 3 bases from V and 4 bases from J, the junction contained 3 bases not matched to a gene. There are 14 residues in the CDR3. Germline assignment: CDR1 SGHTA and CDR2 FQGNSA. Here the CDR3 DNA reads TGTGCCAGCAGCTTCAAGACAGGGGGAGAGACCCAGTACTTC. It yields the protein CASSFKTGGETQYF. The variable domain in full, completed from reference TRBV7-2 and TRBJ2-5, reads GAGVSQSPSNKVTEKGKDVELRCDPISGHTALYWYRQSLGQGLEFLIYFQGNSAPDKSGLPSDRFSAERTGGSVSTLTIQRTQQEDSAVYLCASSFKTGGETQYFGPGTRLLVL.

This clone has more than one count but fewer than ten. The chain combines TRBV19 with TRBJ2-1, with TRBD1 matching 7 bases. Trimming removed 3 bases from V and 5 bases from J; junction bases left unmatched: 4. The CDR3 has 14 residues. Germline V gene lookup returns CDR1 LNHDA and CDR2 SQIVND (reference sequence). The CDR3 DNA reads as TGTGCCAGTAGTATGTTCGACAGGGACAATGAGCAGTTCTTC. Translating it yields CASSMFDRDNEQFF.

V is TRBV9 and J is TRBJ1-4; 8 bases match TRBD1. This CDR3 has 14 amino acids. The germline CDR1 and CDR2 sequences are SGDLS and YYNGEE. J gave up 4 bases and V 4 bases, and 3 bases lay outside the gene matches. The CDR3 reads CASSYGQGNEKLFF. In DNA, the CDR3 is TGTGCCAGCAGCTACGGACAGGGTAATGAAAAACTGTTTTTT.

The chain employs TRBV7-3 and TRBJ2-2; perhaps TRBD2 as D (5 bases). The CDR3 extends over 15 amino acids. V was clipped by 5 bases and J by 4 bases, with 14 bases between them. Germline V CDR1 and CDR2: SGHTA, FQGTGA. CDR3 coding DNA: TGTGCCAGCAGCGTTCAGGAGGTACCCACCGGGGAGCTGTTTTTT. It translates to CASSVQEVPTGELFF.

For this clone: Since a much larger clone is just one base distant, this may be a read error. This rearrangement joins TRBV28 to TRBJ2-5; 8 bases fit TRBD2. CDR1 and CDR2 (germline): MDHEN, SYDVKM. The J segment lost 1 base and the V segment lost 6 bases, leaving 10 bases of the junction unmatched. The CDR3 loop spans 16 amino acids. CDR3 nucleotide sequence: TGTGCCAGCAGGTCTCCAGCGGGGGCCTCCCAAGAGACCCAGTACTTC. Translating it yields CASRSPAGASQETQYF.

This chain links TRBV11-3 with TRBJ2-1; weak D call: TRBD1 (5 bases). Trimming took off 5 bases at V and 5 bases at J, with 19 bases between the two ends. Looked up from germline, CDR1 is SGHNT and CDR2 is YENEEA. The CDR3 is 16 residues long. The CDR3, as DNA: TGTGCCAGCAGCCCTGGTGGGGCGCTAAAAAACAATGAGCAGTTCTTC. It translates to CASSPGGALKNNEQFF.

This chain uses TRBV20-1 with TRBJ2-7, with D tentatively TRBD2 (6 bases). From germline, CDR1 is DFQATT and CDR2 SNEGSKA (reference sequence). The CDR3 consists of 11 residues. Deletions cut 5 bases from V and 3 bases from J, with 8 bases between. CDR3 sequence (DNA): TGCAGTGCTGGGACTGACTACGAGCAGTACTTC. Translating it yields CSAGTDYEQYF.

In its sample, this clone was seen a few times. This same CDR3 is encoded by further DNA sequences in the sample. The chain links TRBV7-9 to TRBJ1-1; no clear D. The ends were cut back, 1 base at V and 2 bases at J, with 5 bases in the middle. The germline V gene has CDR1 SEHNR and CDR2 FQNEAQ (reference sequence). This CDR3 is built from 13 residues. CDR3 sequence: CASSLEANTEAFF. As DNA, the CDR3 is TGTGCCAGCAGCTTAGAAGCCAACACTGAAGCTTTCTTT.

The chain employs TRBV10-2 and TRBJ2-1; TRBD2 matches 11 bases. The germline CDR1 and CDR2 sequences are WSHSY and SAAADI. The V gene end was trimmed by 2 bases and the J gene end by 8 bases; junction bases not matched to a gene: 2. This CDR3 spans 14 amino acids. CDR3 sequence reads: CASSETSGGDEQFF. The CDR3 DNA sequence: TGCGCCAGCAGTGAGACTAGCGGGGGAGATGAGCAGTTCTTC.

This clone was found a few times. V and J are TRBV2 and TRBJ2-4; D gene unclear. V lost 0 bases and J 9 bases, leaving 9 bases between the germline ends. Germline CDR1 and CDR2: SNHLY and FYNNEI. This CDR3 spans 13 amino acids. DNA for the CDR3: TGTGCCAGCAGTGAAGCTATGGTGGGCATTCAGTACTTC. Protein sequence: CASSEAMVGIQYF.

This clone was counted between two and nine times. The chain is built from TRBV9 and TRBJ2-5, with D possibly being TRBD2 (7 bases). With 4 bases removed from V and 4 bases from J, the gap between germline ends came to 14 bases. Germline V gene sequence: CDR1 SGDLS, CDR2 YYNGEE. This CDR3 is built from 14 residues. The CDR3 region is CASSSPGGLETQYF. In nucleotides, the CDR3 is TGTGCCAGCAGCTCACCGGGGGGCCTAGAGACCCAGTACTTC. Together with reference TRBV9 and TRBJ2-5, the CDR3 gives the full variable domain: DSGVTQTPKHLITATGQRVTLRCSPRSGDLSVYWYQQSLDQGLQFLIQYYNGEERAKGNILERFSAQQFPDLHSELNLSSLELGDSALYFCASSSPGGLETQYFGPGTRLLVL.

This clone was counted between two and nine times. The genes are TRBV9 and TRBJ2-1, with 12 nucleotides matching TRBD2. The CDR3 consists of 14 residues. Germline trimming cut 3 bases from V and 9 bases from J; bases unmatched to any gene: 4. Looked up from germline, CDR1 is SGDLS and CDR2 is YYNGEE. The CDR3 sequence is CASSGTSGMGEQFF. The CDR3 DNA reads as TGTGCCAGCAGCGGGACTAGCGGGATGGGTGAGCAGTTCTTC.

This chain uses TRBV6-6 with TRBJ2-7; TRBD2 aligns across 7 bases. V lost 2 bases and J lost 6; bases outside the gene matches: 10. The CDR3 sequence is 15 residues long. The germline CDR1 and CDR2 sequences are MNHNY and SVGAGI (reference sequence). The CDR3 DNA reads TGTGCCAGCAGTTACAGGAGCGGGAAGCGTGCCGAGCAGTACTTC. The encoded protein is CASSYRSGKRAEQYF.

This rearrangement joins TRBV5-6 to TRBJ2-2, with D tentatively TRBD1 (5 bases). Germline lookup yields CDR1 SGHDT and CDR2 YYEEEE. The CDR3 is 14 residues long. V dropped 4 bases and J dropped 3 bases, with 10 bases sitting between them. In DNA form, the CDR3 reads TGTGCCAGCAGCCCCGAAGGGGACACCGGGGAGCTGTTTTTT. This sequence encodes CASSPEGDTGELFF.

The V and J genes are TRBV5-1 and TRBJ1-2; weak D call: TRBD1 (6 bases). The germline V and J ends were trimmed by 4 bases and 7 bases, with 14 bases remaining between them. CDR1 is SGHRS, CDR2 YFSETQ, per germline. The CDR3 is made up of 13 amino acids. The CDR3 coding sequence is TGCGCCAGCAGCCCCCGGGACATAAGTGGCTACACCTTC. Protein: CASSPRDISGYTF.

There are a few counts of this clone. Within the sample, other DNA sequences also encode this same CDR3. The genes are TRBV9 and TRBJ2-1, with 7 nucleotides matching TRBD2. The CDR3 length is 15 residues. After removal of 2 bases from V and 1 base from J, the junction contained 3 bases not matched to a gene. The germline CDR1 and CDR2 sequences are SGDLS and YYNGEE. CDR3 protein: CASSVGGGSYNEQFF. DNA of the CDR3: TGTGCCAGCAGCGTCGGCGGGGGATCCTACAATGAGCAGTTCTTC.